This T cell receptor (beta chain) was sequenced during a study of blood T cell repertoires in COVID-19. Study overall: Acute-phase and convalescent COVID-19 samples originated in the United States, Italy and Spain. Sources were T cells, B-cell-depleted T cells, or PBMCs; the material itself was cDNA or gDNA.

Original analysis: Reference gene primer amplification in the assay estimated nucleated cell counts. Assay used: immunoSEQ multiplex PCR; TCRdb lists only in-frame clones, some missing. V and J calls and clone size are those listed in that table; D and trimming were worked out from the DNA. The table lists about 140,000 clones, 70% to 90% of them singletons. Germline assignment: CDR1 SGHNT and CDR2 YYREEE (reference sequence). The CDR3 is 16 residues long. With 4 bases clipped from V and 2 bases from J, the junction kept 7 bases outside the gene matches. The chain couples TRBV5-4 to TRBJ1-4, with 8 bases matching TRBD1. The clonotype originates from a human donor in a cohort sampled during active COVID-19. Sequencing was performed on peripheral blood. The CDR3 DNA sequence: TGTGCCAGCAGCGACAGGGGCCCGCCCACTAATGAAAAACTGTTTTTT. Residues: CASSDRGPPTNEKLFF.